The clone carrying this TCR beta chain was found once. TCRdb keeps only in-frame clones here, not all; method: immunoSEQ multiplex PCR. The sample includes about 360,000 clones, 86% of them seen just once. Among the 110 or so subjects of the validation cohort, separate from the approximately 700-subject first cohort, were the donors. This entry comes from a study of cytomegalovirus exposure and HLA in healthy donors. The length of the CDR3 is 16 residues. CDR1 is LGHNA, CDR2 YNFKEQ, per germline. Germline trimming cut 0 bases from V and 7 bases from J; bases unmatched to any gene: 9. Sample: PBMCs. The clonotype was recovered from a woman aged 18-29 years in good health and CMV-seronegative. The gene calls are TRBV4-2 and TRBJ2-7, with 10 bases identical to TRBD2. The CDR3 sequence is CASSQDEASGGGEQYF. CDR3 bases: TGTGCCAGCAGCCAAGATGAGGCTAGCGGGGGCGGAGAGCAGTACTTC.